This passage covers 23 T cell receptor beta chains from one sample sequenced in a study of T cell responses to AZD1222 COVID-19 vaccine. This table comes from immunoSEQ multiplex PCR, and its TCRdb copy is limited to in-frame clones, with some not included. The sample holds about 120,000 clones; roughly nine tenths are singletons and the top ten take 2.8%. Sample: peripheral blood, taken on day 0 of AZD1222 vaccination. These receptors all stem from an adult in good health.

The chain couples TRBV19 to TRBJ1-4; D gene ambiguous. This CDR3 spans 15 amino acids. The germline V and J ends were trimmed by 5 bases and 2 bases, with 12 bases remaining between them. CDR1 and CDR2 (germline): LNHDA, SQIVND (reference sequence). The CDR3 DNA sequence: TGTGCCAGTAGTCCCACGGGCTCCACTAATGAAAAACTGTTTTTT. As protein: CASSPTGSTNEKLFF.

V is TRBV20-1 and J is TRBJ2-1; D not resolved. This CDR3 contains 11 residues. Trimming cost V 6 bases and J 15 bases, with 18 bases left between them. CDR1 and CDR2 (germline): DFQATT, SNEGSKA (reference sequence). The CDR3 is CSAQNVDHWFF. CDR3 DNA sequence: TGCAGTGCGCAGAACGTGGACCATTGGTTCTTC.

The chain links TRBV7-9 to TRBJ2-3; D gene uncertain. Looked up from germline, CDR1 is SEHNR and CDR2 is FQNEAQ (reference sequence). V was trimmed by 3 bases and J by 1 base, leaving 2 bases between them. The CDR3 runs 12 residues. The CDR3 protein is CASSLGTDTQYF. CDR3 sequence (DNA): TGTGCCAGCAGCTTGGGCACAGATACGCAGTATTTT.

The sample holds a few counts of this clone. The CDR3 DNA reads as TGTGCCAGCAGCTTCGGACAGAACTCTCAGCCCCAGCATTTT. It specifies CASSFGQNSQPQHF. The V gene is TRBV7-9, the J gene TRBJ1-5; a weak D match, TRBD1 (6 bases). Germline V gene data show CDR1 as SEHNR and CDR2 as FQNEAQ (reference sequence). The CDR3 contains 14 residues. V was pared by 3 bases and J by 6 bases, with 12 bases between.

This chain uses TRBV27 with TRBJ1-3; 7 positions match TRBD1. Germline CDR1 is MNHEY and CDR2 is SMNVEV (reference sequence). The V and J ends lost 4 bases and 5 bases, in that order; junction bases with no gene match: 11. The CDR3 length is 16 residues. The CDR3 reads CASSSGTASYRNTIYF. CDR3 nucleotide sequence: TGTGCCAGCAGTTCAGGGACAGCTAGCTATCGAAACACCATATATTTT.

The rearrangement joins TRBV6-2 or TRBV6-3 to TRBJ2-7; D ambiguous. Germline V gives CDR1 MNHEY, CDR2 SVGEGT. The CDR3 sequence is 15 residues long. The V end lost 5 bases, the J end lost 0 bases, and 14 bases lay between the germline ends. The CDR3 protein is CASSVQSPRSYEQYF. CDR3 bases: TGTGCCAGCAGTGTGCAGAGCCCTCGCTCCTACGAGCAGTACTTC.

The chain joins TRBV6-2 or TRBV6-3 to TRBJ2-1; 9 bases are shared with TRBD2. J was trimmed by 7 bases and V by 2 bases; bases with no gene match: 9. Germline lookup yields CDR1 MNHEY and CDR2 SVGEGT. The CDR3 totals 16 residues. The CDR3: CASSYLVLAGTNEQFF. The CDR3 coding sequence is TGTGCCAGCAGTTACCTCGTCCTAGCGGGGACTAATGAGCAGTTCTTC.

The chain joins TRBV5-4 to TRBJ1-1; no reliable D call. The V and J ends lost 4 bases and 3 bases respectively, with 16 bases between them. Germline assignment: CDR1 SGHNT and CDR2 YYREEE (reference sequence). This CDR3 region has 15 residues. The CDR3: CASSPPTTRDTEAFF. The DNA of the CDR3 is TGTGCCAGCAGCCCACCGACAACCCGGGACACTGAAGCTTTCTTT.

The chain carries TRBV18 and TRBJ2-7; D is unclear. V lost 0 bases and J lost 1, with 19 bases in between. The V gene's germline CDR1 is KGHSH and CDR2 LQKENI. The CDR3 extends over 18 amino acids. This CDR3 reads CASSPPPLVRVASYEQYF. DNA of the CDR3: TGTGCCAGCTCACCACCCCCCCTGGTAAGGGTCGCATCCTACGAGCAGTACTTC.

The gene calls are TRBV21-1 and TRBJ2-1. TRBV21-1 is a pseudogene locus. The CDR3 spans 12 residues. The CDR3 loop reads CASSKKGPKKFF. Here the CDR3 DNA reads TGTGCCAGCAGCAAAAAGGGACCAAAGAAGTTCTTC.

This rearrangement joins TRBV7-9 to TRBJ2-2; TRBD2 agrees at 9 bases. Trimming took 3 bases from V and 1 from J; bases not matched to a gene: 6. In germline, CDR1 is SEHNR, CDR2 FQNEAQ (reference sequence). The CDR3 runs 17 residues. DNA for the CDR3: TGTGCCAGCAGCTTCGGGGGTAGCGGGAGGAACACCGGGGAGCTGTTTTTT. This translates into CASSFGGSGRNTGELFF. Full variable domain (missing parts from reference TRBV7-9 and TRBJ2-2): DTGVSQNPRHKITKRGQNVTFRCDPISEHNRLYWYRQTLGQGPEFLTYFQNEAQLEKSRLLSDRFSAERPKGSFSTLEIQRTEQGDSAMYLCASSFGGSGRNTGELFFGEGSRLTVL.

The chain couples TRBV15 to TRBJ1-1; D gene ambiguous. CDR3 length equals 15 residues. Germline-derived CDR1 and CDR2 are LNHNV and YYDKDF (reference sequence). Trimming took 1 base from V and 4 from J, leaving 13 bases between them. This CDR3 is CATSRAPELITEAFF. The CDR3 DNA reads TGTGCCACCAGCAGAGCTCCCGAACTAATCACTGAAGCTTTCTTT. Full variable domain (remainder filled in from reference TRBV15 and TRBJ1-1): DAMVIQNPRYQVTQFGKPVTLSCSQTLNHNVMYWYQQKSSQAPKLLFHYYDKDFNNEADTPDNFQSRRPNTSFCFLDIRSPGLGDTAMYLCATSRAPELITEAFFGQGTRLTVV.

The chain couples TRBV2 to TRBJ1-1; the D is unclear. With 7 bases removed from V and 5 bases from J, the gap between germline ends came to 8 bases. This CDR3 has 11 residues. The germline CDR1 and CDR2 sequences are SNHLY and FYNNEI. CDR3 nucleotide sequence: TGTGCCAGCAATTGGGAGACTGAAGCTTTCTTT. This sequence encodes CASNWETEAFF.

This chain joins TRBV30 and TRBJ1-1; 11 bases agree with TRBD1. Germline V lookup: CDR1 GTSNPN, CDR2 SVGIG (reference sequence). The CDR3 loop spans 17 amino acids. Unmatched junction bases numbered 11, after V lost 2 bases and J lost 3 bases. The CDR3 DNA sequence: TGTGCCTGGAGTCTTCCCCGGGACAGGGGGTTGGACACTGAAGCTTTCTTT. It codes for CAWSLPRDRGLDTEAFF.

The chain couples TRBV4-3 to TRBJ2-1; 16 bases line up with TRBD2. The V gene's germline CDR1 is LGHNA and CDR2 YSLEER. The CDR3 has 14 residues. Trimming cost V 3 bases and J 12 bases; bases outside gene matches: 2. CDR3 sequence reads: CASSQGLAGGGQFF. The CDR3 region has the DNA TGCGCCAGCAGCCAGGGACTAGCGGGAGGGGGGCAGTTCTTC.

CDR3 nucleotides: TGTGCCAGCAGCTTAACCGGGACTAGCGGTTACAATGAGCAGTTCTTC. This encodes CASSLTGTSGYNEQFF. The chain employs TRBV6-4 and TRBJ2-1, with 11 bases identical to TRBD2. Germline CDR1 and CDR2: MRHNA and SNTAGT. Trimming took 6 bases from V and 4 from J; bases not matched to a gene: 8. The CDR3 is made up of 16 amino acids.

Worth noting for this clone: A read error may produce the germline difference seen at one junction end. The chain is built from TRBV6-5 and TRBJ1-1, with 9 bases fitting TRBD1. Germline loops: CDR1 MNHEY, CDR2 SVGAGI. This CDR3 has 14 amino acids. CDR3 DNA sequence: TGTGCCAGCAGGCGGACAGGGGCGAACGCTGAAGCTTTCTTT. This gives the protein CASRRTGANAEAFF.

This chain connects TRBV4-1 to TRBJ2-3; either TRBD1 or TRBD2 may fit D (5 bases each). In germline, CDR1 is MGHRA, CDR2 YSYEKL. V was trimmed by 4 bases and J by 5 bases, leaving 16 bases between them. This CDR3 region has 15 residues. The CDR3 region is CASSPRDGDIDTQYF. As DNA, the CDR3 is TGCGCCAGCAGCCCGAGGGACGGCGACATAGATACGCAGTATTTT.

The V gene is TRBV7-3, the J gene TRBJ2-7; the D gene is possibly TRBD2 (6 bases). Germline CDR1 SGHTA, CDR2 FQGTGA. The CDR3 extends over 14 amino acids. Trimming removed 2 bases from V and 0 bases from J, with 8 bases in between. The CDR3 coding sequence is TGTGCCAGCAGCTTAGCGGGGCCCTCCTACGAGCAGTACTTC. Translated: CASSLAGPSYEQYF.

This chain uses TRBV6-5 with TRBJ2-1, with 10 bases identical to TRBD2. CDR1 MNHEY and CDR2 SVGAGI come from the germline V gene. The CDR3 consists of 12 residues. V dropped 7 bases and J dropped 10; count of bases not matched to a gene: 4. The CDR3 is CASTMTSGEQFF. Here the CDR3 DNA reads TGTGCCAGCACTATGACTAGCGGGGAGCAGTTCTTC.

The chain employs TRBV7-2 and TRBJ1-5; D is ambiguous. V lost 2 bases and J 0 bases, leaving 8 bases between the germline ends. The germline V gene encodes CDR1 SGHTA and CDR2 FQGNSA. The CDR3 spans 15 residues. CDR3 in DNA: TGTGCCAGCAGCTTACTGTGGAGTAGCAATCAGCCCCAGCATTTT. Translated, it gives CASSLLWSSNQPQHF.

This chain joins TRBV9 and TRBJ2-2; D is unresolved. The length of the CDR3 is 14 residues. V lost 1 base and J lost 2, with 6 bases in between. CDR1 and CDR2 (germline): SGDLS, YYNGEE. The CDR3 is CASSVISNTGELFF. Written as DNA, the CDR3 is TGTGCCAGCAGCGTAATCAGCAACACCGGGGAGCTGTTTTTT.

The chain employs TRBV5-1 and TRBJ1-2; the D gene is possibly TRBD1 (6 bases). Trimming removed 4 bases at V and 9 bases at J, with 13 bases between. CDR1 and CDR2 from the germline V gene are SGHRS and YFSETQ. This CDR3 is 12 amino acids long. Written as DNA, the CDR3 is TGCGCCAGCAGCCTACCCGGACAGAGCTACACCTTC. It yields the protein CASSLPGQSYTF.